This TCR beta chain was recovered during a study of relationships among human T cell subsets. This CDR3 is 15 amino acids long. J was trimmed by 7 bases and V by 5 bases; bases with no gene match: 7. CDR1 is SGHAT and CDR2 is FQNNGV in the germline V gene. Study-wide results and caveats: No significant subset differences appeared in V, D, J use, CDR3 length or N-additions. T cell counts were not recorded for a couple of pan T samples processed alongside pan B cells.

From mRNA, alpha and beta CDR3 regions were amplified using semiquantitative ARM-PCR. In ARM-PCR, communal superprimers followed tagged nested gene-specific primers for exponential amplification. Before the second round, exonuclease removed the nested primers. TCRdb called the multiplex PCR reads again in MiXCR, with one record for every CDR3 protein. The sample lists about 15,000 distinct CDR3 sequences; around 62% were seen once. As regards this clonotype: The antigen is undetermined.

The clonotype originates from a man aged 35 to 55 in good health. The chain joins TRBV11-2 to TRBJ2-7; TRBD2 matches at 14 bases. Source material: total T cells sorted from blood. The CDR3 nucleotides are TGTGCCAGCAGCCTGGGACTAGCGGGAGCACAGGAGCAGTACTTC. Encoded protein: CASSLGLAGAQEQYF. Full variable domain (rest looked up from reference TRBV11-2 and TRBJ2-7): EAGVAQSPRYKIIEKRQSVAFWCNPISGHATLYWYQQILGQGPKLLIQFQNNGVVDDSQLPKDRFSAERLKGVDSTLKIQPAKLEDSAVYLCASSLGLAGAQEQYFGPGTRLTVT.